This is a list of T cell receptor beta chains from one sample in a study of a mutant IDH1 vaccine in newly diagnosed glioma. Repertoires were generated with immunoSEQ multiplex PCR, while TCRdb's copy carries only in-frame clones and drops some. The sample has some 60,000 clones, around four fifths seen once. Which antigens these TCRs recognize remains unknown. Sequenced here: PBMCs, sampled from a glioma patient whose treatment included an IDH1 peptide vaccine. These receptors were obtained from a woman in her forties or fifties with glioma. Each CDR3 is given with its conserved first and last residue. Fields, in order: D gene, V gene, clone size, J gene, CDR3 protein, CDR3 DNA. The D gene is left open where the match is weak. Rows may omit the clone size; those that give it use once, few, many or a size class.

>.|TRBV21-1|few|TRBJ2-7
CASSKARLRGSYEQYF
TGTGCCAGCAGCAAGGCCAGGCTCCGGGGATCCTACGAGCAGTACTTC
>.|TRBV5-6|.|TRBJ1-2
CASRVQDVPGGYTF
TGTGCCAGCCGGGTTCAAGACGTACCAGGAGGCTACACCTTC
>.|TRBV6-5|once|TRBJ2-1
CASSYRAGHNEQFF
TGTGCCAGCAGTTACAGGGCTGGACACAATGAGCAGTTCTTC
>.|TRBV7-2|.|TRBJ2-1
CASSLIGSALNEQFF
TGTGCCAGCAGCTTGATTGGGTCGGCCCTTAATGAGCAGTTCTTC
>TRBD1|TRBV14|.|TRBJ1-2
CASSQGQGGYGYTF
TGTGCCAGCAGCCAGGGACAGGGGGGATATGGCTACACCTTC
>TRBD1|TRBV29-1|.|TRBJ1-2
CSVERDRALGYGYTF
TGCAGCGTTGAAAGGGACAGGGCGTTAGGCTATGGCTACACCTTC
>.|TRBV6-5|.|TRBJ1-4
CASSLTGNNEKLFF
TGTGCCAGCAGTTTAACAGGGAATAATGAAAAACTGTTTTTT
>TRBD1|TRBV2|.|TRBJ2-2
CATQQGTANTGELFF
TGTGCCACCCAACAGGGGACCGCGAACACCGGGGAGCTGTTTTTT
>TRBD1|TRBV29-1|.|TRBJ1-2
CSVLGTEVSNYGYTF
TGCAGCGTCCTCGGGACAGAAGTATCTAACTATGGCTACACCTTC
>.|TRBV14|.|TRBJ1-3
CASSQGGSGRSGNTIYF
TGTGCCAGCAGCCAAGGGGGGTCCGGACGTTCTGGAAACACCATATATTTT
>TRBD1|TRBV13|.|TRBJ2-1
CASSLWIRDRGQDEQFF
TGTGCCAGCAGCTTATGGATTAGGGACAGGGGGCAGGATGAGCAGTTCTTC
>TRBD1|TRBV5-8|.|TRBJ1-6
CASSRTDREVYNSPLHF
TGTGCCAGCAGCCGAACGGACAGGGAAGTTTATAATTCACCCCTCCACTTT
>TRBD1|TRBV7-2|.|TRBJ2-5
CASSLIPGQGQETQYF
TGTGCCAGCAGCTTGATACCGGGACAGGGGCAAGAGACCCAGTACTTC
>.|TRBV11-2|.|TRBJ1-2
CASSLTSGVNYGYTF
TGTGCCAGCAGCTTAACTTCGGGGGTGAACTATGGCTACACCTTC
>.|TRBV5-6|.|TRBJ1-2
CASSLDWEWGYTF
TGTGCCAGCAGCTTGGACTGGGAATGGGGCTACACCTTC
>TRBD1|TRBV5-1|.|TRBJ2-2
CASSEQGALNTGELFF
TGCGCCAGCAGCGAACAGGGGGCGCTCAACACCGGGGAGCTGTTTTTT
>.|TRBV19|.|TRBJ1-2
CASSMGVDGYTF
TGTGCCAGTAGTATGGGCGTAGATGGCTACACCTTC
>TRBD1|TRBV5-1|few|TRBJ2-3
CASSLVGQGTDTQYF
TGCGCCAGCAGCTTGGTGGGACAGGGCACAGATACGCAGTATTTT
>TRBD1|TRBV7-9|few|TRBJ1-1
CATQGDHTEAFF
TGTGCCACCCAGGGGGATCACACTGAAGCTTTCTTT
>.|TRBV29-1|.|TRBJ1-6
CSVEEVGAETLHF
TGCAGCGTTGAAGAGGTGGGGGCAGAAACCCTCCACTTT
>.|TRBV27|.|TRBJ1-1
CASSSGDLNTEAFF
TGTGCCAGCAGTTCGGGGGACCTGAACACTGAAGCTTTCTTT
>.|TRBV7-8|.|TRBJ1-6
CASSLGKGPTLNSPLHF
TGTGCCAGCAGCTTAGGCAAGGGACCTACTCTTAATTCACCCCTCCACTTT
>.|TRBV19|.|TRBJ1-6
CASSIVKGKDSPLHF
TGTGCCAGTAGTATAGTTAAAGGGAAGGATTCACCCCTCCACTTT
>.|TRBV6-5|.|TRBJ2-1
CASSRRLQYNEQFF
TGTGCCAGCAGCCGCAGGTTACAGTACAATGAGCAGTTCTTC
>.|TRBV2|.|TRBJ2-3
CASSSGTPSTDTQYF
TGTGCCAGCAGTTCCGGGACTCCTAGCACAGATACGCAGTATTTT
>.|TRBV5-5|once|TRBJ1-5
CASSFQGGHQPQHF
TGTGCCAGCAGCTTTCAGGGAGGCCATCAGCCCCAGCATTTT
>.|TRBV19|few|TRBJ2-4
CASSGQALGNIQYF
TGTGCCAGTAGTGGTCAGGCCCTAGGGAACATTCAGTACTTC
>.|TRBV5-4|.|TRBJ2-4
CASSLEQGGNIQYF
TGTGCCAGCAGCTTGGAACAGGGTGGGAACATTCAGTACTTC
>TRBD1|TRBV6-6|once|TRBJ1-2
CASSYPGQGAGGYTF
TGTGCCAGCAGTTACCCCGGACAGGGGGCCGGTGGCTACACCTTC
>.|TRBV15|.|TRBJ2-2
CATSRGPNTGELFF
TGTGCCACCAGCAGGGGGCCGAACACCGGGGAGCTGTTTTTT
>.|TRBV28|.|TRBJ1-2
CASSAEGGTGYTF
TGTGCCAGCAGCGCGGAAGGAGGCACGGGCTACACCTTC
>.|TRBV2|.|TRBJ1-1
CASKGQRNTEAFF
TGTGCCAGCAAAGGACAGAGAAACACTGAAGCTTTCTTT
>TRBD1|TRBV5-1|.|TRBJ1-1
CASSGGQGWRFMNTEAFF
TGCGCCAGCAGCGGGGGACAGGGATGGAGATTCATGAACACTGAAGCTTTCTTT
>TRBD1|TRBV6-1|.|TRBJ1-2
CASSALSGGAYGYTF
TGTGCCAGCAGTGCTCTCTCAGGGGGGGCGTATGGCTACACCTTC
>TRBD1|TRBV6-1|once|TRBJ1-6
CASSTGAGNSPLHF
TGTGCCAGCAGTACAGGGGCAGGAAATTCACCCCTCCACTTT
>.|TRBV6-5|.|TRBJ1-1
CASRPGGKNTEAFF
TGTGCCAGCAGGCCCGGGGGGAAGAACACTGAAGCTTTCTTT
>.|TRBV5-4|.|TRBJ1-3
CASSREGNTIYF
TGTGCCAGCAGCCGGGAGGGAAACACCATATATTTT
>.|TRBV7-9|.|TRBJ1-1
CASSLERVRGPGAFF
TGTGCCAGCAGCTTAGAGAGGGTAAGGGGACCCGGGGCTTTCTTT
>.|TRBV27|once|TRBJ2-6
CASRRQLSGANVLTF
TGTGCCAGCAGGCGACAGTTATCTGGGGCCAACGTCCTGACTTTC
>.|TRBV5-1|.|TRBJ2-1
CASSLLQGYNEQFF
TGCGCCAGCAGCTTGTTACAGGGATACAATGAGCAGTTCTTC
>.|TRBV10-3|.|TRBJ2-2
CAISEQSTGELFF
TGTGCCATCAGTGAGCAGAGCACCGGGGAGCTGTTTTTT
>.|TRBV27|.|TRBJ1-4
CASSRGSFNEKLFF
TGTGCCAGCAGCCGCGGGAGTTTTAATGAAAAACTGTTTTTT
>.|TRBV5-1|once|TRBJ1-2
CASSIQGYNYGYTF
TGCGCCAGCAGCATACAGGGATATAACTATGGCTACACCTTC
>.|TRBV15|.|TRBJ1-1
CATSRGGNTEAFF
TGTGCCACCAGCAGAGGCGGAAACACTGAAGCTTTCTTT
>.|TRBV6-1|few|TRBJ2-7
CASSVRDSYEQYF
TGTGCCAGCAGTGTCAGAGACAGCTACGAGCAGTACTTC
>.|TRBV6-1|.|TRBJ1-3
CASSITAGDTIYF
TGTGCCAGCAGTATCACAGCGGGGGACACCATATATTTT